This paragraph covers one TCR beta chain sequence. The entry originates in a study of blood T cell repertoires in COVID-19. In the authors' methods: Nucleated cell counts were estimated from reference gene primer amplification. Profiled with immunoSEQ multiplex PCR; TCRdb holds only in-frame clones, not every one. D and trimming come from the DNA, and the V and J calls and clone size come from that table. The repertoire holds approximately 270,000 clones, with 88% as singletons. Germline V gene data show CDR1 as DFQATT and CDR2 as SNEGSKA (reference sequence). The CDR3 runs 16 residues. Between the trimmed V and J ends, which lost 3 bases and 0 bases, there was a span of 17 bases.

The sequence was obtained from a man of 80 years or more with acute or convalescent COVID-19. This chain uses TRBV20-1 with TRBJ1-2, with a tentative D call TRBD1 (5 bases). Sequenced material: peripheral blood. This CDR3 is CSASFLGGEPNYGYTF. CDR3 in DNA: TGCAGTGCTAGTTTTCTGGGGGGGGAACCTAACTATGGCTACACCTTC.